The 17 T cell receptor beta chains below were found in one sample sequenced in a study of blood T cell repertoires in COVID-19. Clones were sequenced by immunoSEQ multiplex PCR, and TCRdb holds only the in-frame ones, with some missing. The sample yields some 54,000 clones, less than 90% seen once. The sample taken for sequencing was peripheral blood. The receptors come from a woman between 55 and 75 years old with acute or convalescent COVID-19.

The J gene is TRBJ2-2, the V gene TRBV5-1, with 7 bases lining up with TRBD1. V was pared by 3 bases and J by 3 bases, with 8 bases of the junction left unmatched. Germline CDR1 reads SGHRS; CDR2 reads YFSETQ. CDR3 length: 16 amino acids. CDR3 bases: TGCGCCAGCAGCTCCCGGACAGGATCCTACACCGGGGAGCTGTTTTTT. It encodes CASSSRTGSYTGELFF. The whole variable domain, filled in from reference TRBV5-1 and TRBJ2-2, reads KAGVTQTPRYLIKTRGQQVTLSCSPISGHRSVSWYQQTPGQGLQFLFEYFSETQRNKGNFPGRFSGRQFSNSRSEMNVSTLELGDSALYLCASSSRTGSYTGELFFGEGSRLTVL.

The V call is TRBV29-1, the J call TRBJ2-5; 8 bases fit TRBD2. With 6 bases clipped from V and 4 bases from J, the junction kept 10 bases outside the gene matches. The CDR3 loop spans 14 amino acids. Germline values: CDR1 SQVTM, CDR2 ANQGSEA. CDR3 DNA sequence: TGCAGCGTGACGGGGGGGTCCCTTATAGAGACCCAGTACTTC. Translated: CSVTGGSLIETQYF.

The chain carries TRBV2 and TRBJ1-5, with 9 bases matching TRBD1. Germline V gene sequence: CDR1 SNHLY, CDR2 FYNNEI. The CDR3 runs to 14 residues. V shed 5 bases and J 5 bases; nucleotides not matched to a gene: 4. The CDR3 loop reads CASSPGQGHQPQHF. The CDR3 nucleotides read TGTGCCAGCAGTCCGGGACAGGGACATCAGCCCCAGCATTTT.

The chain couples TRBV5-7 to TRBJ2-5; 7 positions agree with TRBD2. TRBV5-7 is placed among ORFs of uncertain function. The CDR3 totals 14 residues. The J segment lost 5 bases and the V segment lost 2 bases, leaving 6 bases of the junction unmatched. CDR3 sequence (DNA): TGTGCCAGCAGCTTTGAGACTAGCTGTGAGACCCAGTACTTC. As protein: CASSFETSCETQYF.

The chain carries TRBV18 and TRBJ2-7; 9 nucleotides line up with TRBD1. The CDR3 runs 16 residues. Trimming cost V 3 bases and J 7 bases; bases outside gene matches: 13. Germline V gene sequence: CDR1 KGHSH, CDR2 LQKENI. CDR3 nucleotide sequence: TGTGCCAGCTCACCCCCGCAGTTACAGGGGGCTCAAGAGCAGTACTTC. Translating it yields CASSPPQLQGAQEQYF.

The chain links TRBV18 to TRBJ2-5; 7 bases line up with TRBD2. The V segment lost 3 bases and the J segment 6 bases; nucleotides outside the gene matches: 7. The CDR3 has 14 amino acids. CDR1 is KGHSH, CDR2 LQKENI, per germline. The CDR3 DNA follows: TGTGCCAGCTCACCTCAGGGCGGGGGTAAGACCCAGTACTTC. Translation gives CASSPQGGGKTQYF.

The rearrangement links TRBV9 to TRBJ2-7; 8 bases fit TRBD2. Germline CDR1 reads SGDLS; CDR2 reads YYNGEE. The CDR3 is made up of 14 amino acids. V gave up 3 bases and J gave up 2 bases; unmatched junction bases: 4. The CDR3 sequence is CASSARGGPYEQYF. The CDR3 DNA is TGTGCCAGCAGCGCCCGGGGGGGACCCTACGAGCAGTACTTC.

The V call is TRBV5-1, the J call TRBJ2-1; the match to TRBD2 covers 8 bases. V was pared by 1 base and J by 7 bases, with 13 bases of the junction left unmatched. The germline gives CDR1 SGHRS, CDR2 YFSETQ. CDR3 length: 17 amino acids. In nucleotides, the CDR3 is TGCGCCAGCAGCTTGATCCGTCCTAGCGGGCTGGGGAATGAGCAGTTCTTC. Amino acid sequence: CASSLIRPSGLGNEQFF.

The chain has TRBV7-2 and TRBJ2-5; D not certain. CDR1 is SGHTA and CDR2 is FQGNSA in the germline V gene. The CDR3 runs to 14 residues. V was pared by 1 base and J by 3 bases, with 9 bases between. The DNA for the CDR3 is TGTGCCAGCAGCTTAGGTATATTAGAAGAGACCCAGTACTTC. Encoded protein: CASSLGILEETQYF.

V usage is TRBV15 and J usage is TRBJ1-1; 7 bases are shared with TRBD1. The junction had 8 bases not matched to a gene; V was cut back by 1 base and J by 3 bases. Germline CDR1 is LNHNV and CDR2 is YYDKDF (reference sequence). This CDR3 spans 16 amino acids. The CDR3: CATSRARQGGHTEAFF. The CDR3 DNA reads TGTGCCACCAGCAGAGCCCGACAGGGTGGACACACTGAAGCTTTCTTT. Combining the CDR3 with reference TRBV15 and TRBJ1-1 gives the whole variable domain DAMVIQNPRYQVTQFGKPVTLSCSQTLNHNVMYWYQQKSSQAPKLLFHYYDKDFNNEADTPDNFQSRRPNTSFCFLDIRSPGLGDTAMYLCATSRARQGGHTEAFFGQGTRLTVV.

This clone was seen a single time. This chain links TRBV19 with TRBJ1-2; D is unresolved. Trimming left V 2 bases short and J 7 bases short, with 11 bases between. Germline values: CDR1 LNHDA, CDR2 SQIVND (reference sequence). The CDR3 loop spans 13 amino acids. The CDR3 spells CASSISVITGYTF. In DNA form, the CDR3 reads TGTGCCAGTAGTATATCGGTGATAACTGGCTACACCTTC.

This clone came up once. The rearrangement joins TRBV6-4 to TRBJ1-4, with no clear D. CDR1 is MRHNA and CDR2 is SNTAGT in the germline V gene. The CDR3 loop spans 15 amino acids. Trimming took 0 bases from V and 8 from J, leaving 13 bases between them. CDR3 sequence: CASSDSRVRGEKLFF. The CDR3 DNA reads TGTGCCAGCAGTGACTCGAGGGTCAGAGGGGAAAAACTGTTTTTT.

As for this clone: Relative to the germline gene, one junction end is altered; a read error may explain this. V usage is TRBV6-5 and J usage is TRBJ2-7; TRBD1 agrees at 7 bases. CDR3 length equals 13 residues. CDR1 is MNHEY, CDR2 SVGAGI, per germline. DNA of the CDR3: TGTGCCAGCAGAGCCACTAATACCGGGACAGTTGATTTC. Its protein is CASRATNTGTVDF.

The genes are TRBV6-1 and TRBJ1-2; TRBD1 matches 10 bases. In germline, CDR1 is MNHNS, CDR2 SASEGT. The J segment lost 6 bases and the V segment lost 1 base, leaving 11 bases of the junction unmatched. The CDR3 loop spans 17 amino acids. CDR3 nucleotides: TGTGCCAGCAGTGAAGGTTTGGGGGGACAGGGGAGAGATGGCTACACCTTC. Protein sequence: CASSEGLGGQGRDGYTF.

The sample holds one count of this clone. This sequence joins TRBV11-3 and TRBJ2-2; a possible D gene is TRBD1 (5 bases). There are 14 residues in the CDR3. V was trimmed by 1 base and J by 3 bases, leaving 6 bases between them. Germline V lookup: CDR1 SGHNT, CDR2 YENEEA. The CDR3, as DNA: TGTGCCAGCAGCTTAGGACAGCACACCGGGGAGCTGTTTTTT. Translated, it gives CASSLGQHTGELFF.

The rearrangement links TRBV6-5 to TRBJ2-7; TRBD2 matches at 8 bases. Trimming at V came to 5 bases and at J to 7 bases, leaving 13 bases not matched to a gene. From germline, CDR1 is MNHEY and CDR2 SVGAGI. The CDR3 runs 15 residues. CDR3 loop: CASSPGTRASGEQYF. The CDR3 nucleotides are TGTGCCAGCAGTCCCGGGACTAGAGCTTCAGGGGAGCAGTACTTC.

Here the CDR3 DNA reads TGTGCCAGTATCCCGACAGACAGATATGGCTACACCTTC. It translates to CASIPTDRYGYTF. This chain uses TRBV19 with TRBJ1-2; maybe TRBD1 (5 bases). This CDR3 is built from 13 residues. V was clipped by 7 bases and J by 5 bases, with 14 bases between them. CDR1 and CDR2 from the germline V gene are LNHDA and SQIVND (reference sequence).